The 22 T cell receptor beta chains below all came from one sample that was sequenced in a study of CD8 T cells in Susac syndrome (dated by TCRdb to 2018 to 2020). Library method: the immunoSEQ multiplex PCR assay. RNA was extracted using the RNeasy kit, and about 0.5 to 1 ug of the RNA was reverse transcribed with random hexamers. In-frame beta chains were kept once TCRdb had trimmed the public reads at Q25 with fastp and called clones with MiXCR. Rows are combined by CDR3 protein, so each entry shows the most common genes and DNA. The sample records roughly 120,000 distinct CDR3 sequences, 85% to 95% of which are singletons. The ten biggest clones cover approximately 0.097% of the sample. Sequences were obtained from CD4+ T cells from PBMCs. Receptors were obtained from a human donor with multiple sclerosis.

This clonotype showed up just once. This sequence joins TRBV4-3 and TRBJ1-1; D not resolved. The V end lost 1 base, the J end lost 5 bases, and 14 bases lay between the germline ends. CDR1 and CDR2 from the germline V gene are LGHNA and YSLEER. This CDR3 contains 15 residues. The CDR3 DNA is TGCGCCAGCAGCCAAGTACCTCAGAGTTTGACTGAAGCTTTCTTT. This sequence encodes CASSQVPQSLTEAFF.

CDR3 in amino acids: CASRAATMDEKLFF. The CDR3 DNA reads as TGTGCCAGCAGGGCTGCCACGATGGATGAAAAACTGTTTTTT. V is TRBV6-2 or TRBV6-3 and J is TRBJ1-4; D is unresolved. V lost 6 bases, J lost 6 bases, and 14 bases lay in between. There are 14 residues in the CDR3. From germline, CDR1 is MNHEY and CDR2 SVGEGT.

CDR3 nucleotides: TGTGCCACCAGCAATTGGACTGACTCTCTTTCTCCTACGAAAGGGCAGTACTTC. It translates to CATSNWTDSLSPTKGQYF. The rearrangement joins TRBV15 to TRBJ2-7; D might be TRBD2 (5 bases). Germline V gene data show CDR1 as LNHNV and CDR2 as YYDKDF (reference sequence). Trimming took 4 bases from V and 9 from J, leaving 31 bases between them. There are 18 residues in the CDR3.

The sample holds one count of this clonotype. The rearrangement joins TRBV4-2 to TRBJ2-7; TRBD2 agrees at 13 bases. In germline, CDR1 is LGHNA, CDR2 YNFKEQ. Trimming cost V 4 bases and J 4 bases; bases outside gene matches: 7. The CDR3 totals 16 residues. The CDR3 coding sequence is TGTGCCAGCAGCCCCCTGACTAGCGGGGGGCCATACGAGCAGTACTTC. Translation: CASSPLTSGGPYEQYF.

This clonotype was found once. The CDR3 nucleotides read TGTGCCAGCAGCTTGTCCCATTACGGGGAGCAGTACTTC. Translated, it gives CASSLSHYGEQYF. The rearrangement uses TRBV7-3 and TRBJ2-7; D call uncertain. There are 13 residues in the CDR3. Germline loops: CDR1 SGHTA, CDR2 FQGTGA. V was trimmed by 3 bases and J by 7 bases, leaving 13 bases between them.

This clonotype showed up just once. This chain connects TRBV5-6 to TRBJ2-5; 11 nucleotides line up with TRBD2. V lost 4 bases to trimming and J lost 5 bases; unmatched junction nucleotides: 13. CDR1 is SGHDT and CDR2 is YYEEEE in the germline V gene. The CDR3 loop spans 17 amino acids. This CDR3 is CASSTMGLAGGRETQYF. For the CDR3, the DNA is TGTGCCAGCAGCACCATGGGGCTAGCGGGGGGCCGGGAGACCCAGTACTTC.

The DNA for the CDR3 is TGTGCCAGCAGAATCCCTAGGGGGGATGAGCAGTTCTTC. Translated, it gives CASRIPRGDEQFF. The chain combines TRBV6-6 with TRBJ2-1, with D perhaps assigned TRBD1 or TRBD2 (6 bases each). CDR3 size: 13 residues. Trimming stripped 6 bases from V and 8 bases from J, with 14 bases between. In germline, CDR1 is MNHNY, CDR2 SVGAGI (reference sequence).

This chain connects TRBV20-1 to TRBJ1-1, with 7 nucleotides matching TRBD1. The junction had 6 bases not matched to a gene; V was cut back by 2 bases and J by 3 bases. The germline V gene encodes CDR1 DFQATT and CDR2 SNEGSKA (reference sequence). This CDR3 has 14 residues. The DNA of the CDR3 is TGCAGTGCTAGATCCATCCAGGGGGACACTGAAGCTTTCTTT. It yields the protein CSARSIQGDTEAFF.

The CDR3 DNA is TGTGCCAGCAGTCTTCGGGACCCGAACACTGAAGCTTTCTTT. Translated, it gives CASSLRDPNTEAFF. The J gene is TRBJ1-1, the V gene TRBV12-3 or TRBV12-4; D perhaps matches TRBD1 (5 bases). The CDR3 is 14 residues long. The ends were cut back, 5 bases at V and 1 base at J, with 11 bases in the middle.

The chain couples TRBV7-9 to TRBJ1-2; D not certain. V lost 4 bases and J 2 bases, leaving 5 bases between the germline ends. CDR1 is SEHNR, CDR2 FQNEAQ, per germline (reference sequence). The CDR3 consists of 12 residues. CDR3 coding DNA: TGTGCCAGCAGCTACGGGAACTATGGCTACACCTTC. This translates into CASSYGNYGYTF.

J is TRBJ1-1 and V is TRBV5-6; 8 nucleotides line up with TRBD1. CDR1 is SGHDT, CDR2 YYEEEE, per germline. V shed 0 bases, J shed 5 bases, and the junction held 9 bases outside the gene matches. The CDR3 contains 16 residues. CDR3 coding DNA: TGTGCCAGCAGCTTGGCCGGGACAGGCATGAGGACTGAAGCTTTCTTT. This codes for CASSLAGTGMRTEAFF. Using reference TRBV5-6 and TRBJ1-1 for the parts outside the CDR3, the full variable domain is DAGVTQSPTHLIKTRGQQVTLRCSPKSGHDTVSWYQQALGQGPQFIFQYYEEEERQRGNFPDRFSGHQFPNYSSELNVNALLLGDSALYLCASSLAGTGMRTEAFFGQGTRLTVV.

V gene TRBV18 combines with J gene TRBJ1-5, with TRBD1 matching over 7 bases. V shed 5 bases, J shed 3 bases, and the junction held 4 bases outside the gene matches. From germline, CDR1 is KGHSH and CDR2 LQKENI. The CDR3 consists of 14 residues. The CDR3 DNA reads TGTGCCAGCTCAAGAGGACAGGTCAATCAGCCCCAGCATTTT. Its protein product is CASSRGQVNQPQHF.

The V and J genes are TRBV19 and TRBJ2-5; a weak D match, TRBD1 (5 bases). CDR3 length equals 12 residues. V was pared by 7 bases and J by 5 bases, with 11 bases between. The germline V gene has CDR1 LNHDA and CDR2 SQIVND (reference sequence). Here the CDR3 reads CASKGSSETQYF. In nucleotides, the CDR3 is TGTGCCAGTAAGGGGTCGTCCGAGACCCAGTACTTC.

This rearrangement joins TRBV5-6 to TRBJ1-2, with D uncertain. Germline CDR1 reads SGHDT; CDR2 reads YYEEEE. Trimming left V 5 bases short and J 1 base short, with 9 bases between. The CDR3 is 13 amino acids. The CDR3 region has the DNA TGTGCCAGCAGTACGAGTAATAACTATGGCTACACCTTC. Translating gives CASSTSNNYGYTF.

CDR3 DNA: TGTGCCAGCAGCGACCCAGGACAGACAGATACGCAGTATTTT. Its translation is CASSDPGQTDTQYF. The V and J genes are TRBV9 and TRBJ2-3, with a tentative D call TRBD1 (6 bases). Per germline, CDR1 SGDLS and CDR2 YYNGEE. The length of the CDR3 is 14 residues. V lost 3 bases, J lost 3 bases, and 11 bases lay in between.

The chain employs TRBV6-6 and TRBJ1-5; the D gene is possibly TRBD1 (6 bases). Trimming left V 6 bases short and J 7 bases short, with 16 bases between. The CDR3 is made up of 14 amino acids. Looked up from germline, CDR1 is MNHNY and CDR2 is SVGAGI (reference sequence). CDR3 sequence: CASRDSRPHQPQHF. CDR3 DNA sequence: TGTGCCAGCAGGGACAGTCGCCCCCACCAGCCCCAGCATTTT.

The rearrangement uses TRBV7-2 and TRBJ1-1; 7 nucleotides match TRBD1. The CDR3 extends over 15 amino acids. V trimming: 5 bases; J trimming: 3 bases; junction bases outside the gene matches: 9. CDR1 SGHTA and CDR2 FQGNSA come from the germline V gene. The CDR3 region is CASSPRTGQDTEAFF. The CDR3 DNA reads TGTGCCAGCAGCCCCCGGACAGGCCAGGACACTGAAGCTTTCTTT.

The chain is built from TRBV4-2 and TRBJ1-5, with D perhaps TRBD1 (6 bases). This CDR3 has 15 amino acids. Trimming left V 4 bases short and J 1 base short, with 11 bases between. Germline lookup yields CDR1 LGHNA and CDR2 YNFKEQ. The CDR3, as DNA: TGTGCCAGCAGCCCCGAGGGGGTGAGCAATCAGCCCCAGCATTTT. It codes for CASSPEGVSNQPQHF.

The CDR3 loop reads CASGRRDGILNTQYF. CDR3 nucleotides: TGTGCCAGCGGCCGCCGGGACGGGATATTGAATACGCAGTATTTT. The chain links TRBV6-2 or TRBV6-3 to TRBJ2-3, with D perhaps being TRBD1 or TRBD2 (5 bases each). V dropped 8 bases and J dropped 7 bases, with 22 bases sitting between them. This CDR3 is built from 15 residues. The germline CDR1 and CDR2 sequences are MNHEY and SVGEGT.

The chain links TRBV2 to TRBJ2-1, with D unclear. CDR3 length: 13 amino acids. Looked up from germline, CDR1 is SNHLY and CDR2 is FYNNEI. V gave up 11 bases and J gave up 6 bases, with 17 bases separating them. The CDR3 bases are TGTGCCCTTACGCAGGAATCGGGCAATGAGCAGTTCTTC. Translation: CALTQESGNEQFF.

The CDR3 spells CASSHRQGGSEAFF. CDR3 bases: TGTGCCAGCAGCCACCGACAGGGAGGCTCTGAAGCTTTCTTT. This chain links TRBV4-2 with TRBJ1-1, with TRBD1 matching 7 bases. CDR3 size: 14 residues. Looked up from germline, CDR1 is LGHNA and CDR2 is YNFKEQ. V gave up 3 bases and J gave up 6 bases; unmatched junction bases: 7.

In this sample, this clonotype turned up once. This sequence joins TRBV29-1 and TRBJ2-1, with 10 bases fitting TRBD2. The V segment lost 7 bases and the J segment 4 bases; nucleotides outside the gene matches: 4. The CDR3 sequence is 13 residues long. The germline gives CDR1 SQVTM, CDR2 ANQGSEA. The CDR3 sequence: CSAVAGGYNEQFF. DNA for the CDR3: TGCAGCGCAGTAGCGGGGGGATACAATGAGCAGTTCTTC.